This TCR beta chain derives from a study of blood T cells in healthy people across ages. The germline V gene has CDR1 SEHNR and CDR2 FQNEAQ (reference sequence). The CDR3 sequence is 16 residues long. V shed 4 bases and J 4 bases; nucleotides not matched to a gene: 9. Using a J-beta primer mix together with a sample-barcoded 5' primer, a second PCR was run for about 6 to 11 cycles. One entry per CDR3 protein, called by TCRdb with MiXCR from the 5' RACE reads. The sample lists about 650,000 distinct CDR3 sequences; approximately 52% were seen once. The clonotype was recovered from a woman of 80 years or more in good health. The rearrangement links TRBV7-9 to TRBJ2-3, with TRBD2 matching 9 bases. The sequencing input was blood. The CDR3 region has the DNA TGTGCCAGCAGCTACACAGCGCGGGGGGGCCCAGATACGCAGTATTTT. Protein sequence: CASSYTARGGPDTQYF.